This T cell receptor beta chain was observed in a study of T-cell memory formation after mild COVID-19. CDR1 is SGHTA, CDR2 FQGNSA, per germline. The trim removed 2 bases at V and 9 bases at J, leaving 8 bases unmatched. CDR3 size: 15 residues. This clonotype came up a few times. TCRdb processed the 5' RACE reads anew with MiXCR; each CDR3 protein has one entry. The sample shows fewer than 300,000 distinct CDR3 sequences, approximately 15% of them seen only once. The sequenced sample consisted of PBMCs or a T cell subset sorted from them (not recorded which). This sequence was found in a man younger than 35 who had mild COVID-19 (a few samples of this study predate the infection). Cell type and time point are not known. V is TRBV7-2 and J is TRBJ2-1, with TRBD2 matching over 9 bases. The CDR3 bases are TGTGCCAGCAGCTTACCCTTAGCGGGGGACGGTGAGCAGTTCTTC. Protein product: CASSLPLAGDGEQFF.